These 9 T cell receptor beta chains were all obtained from the same sample, sequenced in a study of CD4 T cell repertoires in COVID-19. Method: immunoSEQ multiplex PCR; TCRdb's copy keeps in-frame clones and lacks some. Of about 24,000 clones in the sample, roughly 93% were seen once. These memory T cells were uncultured and sequenced directly after ex vivo isolation. The sample was circulating follicular helper CD4+ T cells (cTfh) from blood, taken before the COVID-19 pandemic. These receptors were obtained from a human donor who had COVID-19.

The chain recombines TRBV6-1 with TRBJ1-5, with TRBD1 as a possible D gene (5 bases). The length of the CDR3 is 14 residues. Per the germline V gene, CDR1 is MNHNS and CDR2 is SASEGT. Trimming left V 5 bases short and J 6 bases short, with 14 bases between. CDR3 DNA sequence: TGTGCCAGCAGTATGCAGGGATCGAGTCAGCCCCAGCATTTT. Translating it yields CASSMQGSSQPQHF.

J is TRBJ2-3 and V is TRBV7-2; no clear D. Germline V gene lookup returns CDR1 SGHTA and CDR2 FQGNSA. The V end lost 2 bases, the J end lost 4 bases, and 10 bases lay between the germline ends. The length of the CDR3 is 14 residues. CDR3 DNA sequence: TGTGCCAGCAGCTTATTCCTAGGTCCAGATACGCAGTATTTT. It codes for CASSLFLGPDTQYF.

This chain links TRBV6-6 with TRBJ1-1, with D uncertain. This CDR3 spans 12 amino acids. The V end lost 7 bases, the J end lost 0 bases, and 6 bases lay between the germline ends. Germline CDR1 and CDR2: MNHNY and SVGAGI (reference sequence). In DNA form, the CDR3 reads TGTGCCAGCACCGCGGTGAACACTGAAGCTTTCTTT. Protein sequence: CASTAVNTEAFF.

The DNA of the CDR3 is TGTGCCAGCAGTCCTTCGAGTCGCTCTGGGGCCAACGTCCTGACTTTC. Amino acids: CASSPSSRSGANVLTF. The genes are TRBV28 and TRBJ2-6, with D uncertain. Trimming removed 5 bases at V and 0 bases at J, with 11 bases between. The CDR3 contains 16 residues. Germline CDR1 reads MDHEN; CDR2 reads SYDVKM.

The V gene is TRBV7-8, the J gene TRBJ2-1; TRBD1 matches at 9 bases. In germline, CDR1 is SGHVS, CDR2 FQNEAQ. Trimming cost V 4 bases and J 6 bases; bases outside gene matches: 10. This CDR3 spans 16 amino acids. CDR3 nucleotides: TGTGCCAGCAGCTCAATCCGGACAGGGGCAGGCAATGAGCAGTTCTTC. Translated, it gives CASSSIRTGAGNEQFF.

V usage is TRBV11-2 and J usage is TRBJ1-2; the D is unclear. The CDR3 covers 12 residues. Trimming left V 0 bases short and J 6 bases short, with 5 bases between. Germline-derived CDR1 and CDR2 are SGHAT and FQNNGV. CDR3 residues: CASSLEHNGYTF. DNA for the CDR3: TGTGCCAGCAGCTTAGAACATAATGGCTACACCTTC.

The rearrangement uses TRBV2 and TRBJ1-5; a weak D match, TRBD1 (6 bases). The CDR3 spans 16 residues. V shed 6 bases and J shed 0 bases, with 15 bases lying between them. In germline, CDR1 is SNHLY, CDR2 FYNNEI. The CDR3 DNA reads TGTGCCAGCAGGGCCAGGGGTACAGGTAGCAATCAGCCCCAGCATTTT. Its translation is CASRARGTGSNQPQHF. Variable domain in full (rest from reference TRBV2 and TRBJ1-5): EPEVTQTPSHQVTQMGQEVILRCVPISNHLYFYWYRQILGQKVEFLVSFYNNEISEKSEIFDDQFSVERPDGSNFTLKIRSTKLEDSAMYFCASRARGTGSNQPQHFGDGTRLSIL.

In its sample, this clone was seen once. This rearrangement joins TRBV15 to TRBJ2-2, with 8 bases aligning to TRBD2. CDR1 is LNHNV, CDR2 YYDKDF, per germline (reference sequence). Unmatched junction bases numbered 4, after V lost 3 bases and J lost 1 base. CDR3 length: 16 residues. CDR3 residues: CATSSRAGGNTGELFF. The CDR3 nucleotides read TGTGCCACCAGCAGTCGGGCGGGAGGGAACACCGGGGAGCTGTTTTTT.

The chain recombines TRBV6-4 with TRBJ1-2; D is undetermined. This CDR3 comprises 13 residues. V was shortened by 6 bases and J by 2 bases, with 10 bases between the two germline ends. CDR1 is MRHNA, CDR2 SNTAGT, per germline. This chain's CDR3 is CASREDVNYGYTF. Here the CDR3 DNA reads TGTGCCAGCAGGGAGGATGTCAACTATGGCTACACCTTC.